These T cell receptor beta chains were read from a single sample in a study of Graves' ophthalmopathy and Graves' hyperthyroidism. Using its own MiXCR run on the multiplex PCR reads, TCRdb lists one record per CDR3 protein. The sample carries over a million distinct CDR3 sequences, 36% recorded once. Source material: peripheral blood or thyroid tissue (not recorded which). The receptors here all came from an adult man with Graves' hyperthyroidism. Both conserved end residues are part of each CDR3. The D gene is left open where the match is weak. Rows give clone size only sometimes, using once, few, many, or a class for an expanded clone.

d_gene: .
j_gene: TRBJ1-3
abundance: many
v_gene: TRBV5-5
CDR3nt: TGTGCCAGCAGCTTGCAGCGGAACACCATATATTTT
CDR3aa: CASSLQRNTIYF

d_gene: .
j_gene: TRBJ2-7
abundance: .
v_gene: TRBV10-3
CDR3nt: TGTGCCATCAGTGAGTCGACTCGACCTCACTACGAGCAGTACTTC
CDR3aa: CAISESTRPHYEQYF

d_gene: .
j_gene: TRBJ1-1
abundance: .
v_gene: TRBV7-2
CDR3nt: TGTGCCAGCAGCTTTGGGGATCAGGGTAGGGCTGAAGCTTTCTTT
CDR3aa: CASSFGDQGRAEAFF

d_gene: .
j_gene: TRBJ1-5
abundance: many
v_gene: TRBV19
CDR3nt: TGTGCCAGTAGTACCTCGGACACCAAAATGCATAGCAATCAGCCCCAGCATTTT
CDR3aa: CASSTSDTKMHSNQPQHF

d_gene: .
j_gene: TRBJ2-5
abundance: .
v_gene: TRBV29-1
CDR3nt: TGCAGCGTTGAAAGGGGAAGATTCAATCAAGAGACCCAGTACTTC
CDR3aa: CSVERGRFNQETQYF

d_gene: TRBD1
j_gene: TRBJ1-6
abundance: .
v_gene: TRBV9
CDR3nt: TGTGCCAGCTCGGTGGACGGGGACAGTACTTATAATTCACCCCTCCACTTT
CDR3aa: CASSVDGDSTYNSPLHF

d_gene: TRBD2
j_gene: TRBJ2-2
abundance: .
v_gene: TRBV20-1
CDR3nt: TGCAGTGCTAGGGGGGGGGCCGGGGAGCTGTTTTTT
CDR3aa: CSARGGAGELFF

d_gene: .
j_gene: TRBJ2-2
abundance: .
v_gene: TRBV27
CDR3nt: TGTGCCAGCAGACGGACCTGGCTCGGGGAGCTGTTTTTT
CDR3aa: CASRRTWLGELFF

d_gene: TRBD1
j_gene: TRBJ2-2
abundance: .
v_gene: TRBV9
CDR3nt: TGTGCCAGCAGCCAAAGACAGACAGGGGTCGGCGGGGAGCTGTTTTTT
CDR3aa: CASSQRQTGVGGELFF

d_gene: .
j_gene: TRBJ2-6
abundance: many
v_gene: TRBV9
CDR3nt: TGTGCCAGCACGAACCCGCCGGGGACGGGAAGTTCTGGGGCCAACGTCCTGACTTTC
CDR3aa: CASTNPPGTGSSGANVLTF

d_gene: TRBD1
j_gene: TRBJ2-6
abundance: many
v_gene: TRBV7-9
CDR3nt: TGTGCCAGCAGCTTAACGGGACAGGGGATTTCTGGGGCCAACGTCCTGACTTTC
CDR3aa: CASSLTGQGISGANVLTF

d_gene: .
j_gene: TRBJ1-2
abundance: .
v_gene: TRBV28
CDR3nt: TGTGCCAGCAGAATAACAGGGCACTATGGCTACACCTTC
CDR3aa: CASRITGHYGYTF

d_gene: TRBD1
j_gene: TRBJ1-4
abundance: .
v_gene: TRBV10-3
CDR3nt: TGTGCCAGCAGGAACCGGGACAGGGGATCTACTAATGAAAAACTGTTTTTT
CDR3aa: CASRNRDRGSTNEKLFF

d_gene: .
j_gene: TRBJ1-2
abundance: many
v_gene: TRBV29-1
CDR3nt: TGCAGCGCCCCAGTCCGACAGTTTGGCTACACCTTC
CDR3aa: CSAPVRQFGYTF

d_gene: .
j_gene: TRBJ2-7
abundance: .
v_gene: TRBV12-3/TRBV12-4
CDR3nt: TGTGCCGGCAGTCCAGGGACGGGAACCTACGAGCAGTACTTC
CDR3aa: CAGSPGTGTYEQYF

d_gene: .
j_gene: TRBJ1-2
abundance: many
v_gene: TRBV15
CDR3nt: TGTGCCACCAGCAGAGCGGGCCGCGAAAGGGGCTACACCTTC
CDR3aa: CATSRAGRERGYTF

d_gene: .
j_gene: TRBJ1-5
abundance: .
v_gene: TRBV7-2
CDR3nt: TGTGCCAGCAGCCCCCGGGCGCCGGAGGAGCAGCCCCAGCATTTT
CDR3aa: CASSPRAPEEQPQHF

d_gene: .
j_gene: TRBJ1-5
abundance: many
v_gene: TRBV20-1
CDR3nt: TGCAGTGCTAGACTCCTCGCCCGGGACATCTGGGCGGTAGGTCAGCCCCAGCATTTT
CDR3aa: CSARLLARDIWAVGQPQHF

d_gene: TRBD1
j_gene: TRBJ2-7
abundance: many
v_gene: TRBV7-9
CDR3nt: TGTGCCAGCAGCTTAGCGGACAGGGCTGGACTACAGCAGTACTTC
CDR3aa: CASSLADRAGLQQYF

d_gene: .
j_gene: TRBJ1-4
abundance: .
v_gene: TRBV29-1
CDR3nt: TGCAGCGCCAATGGGGGGGCAGACGAAAAACTGTTTTTT
CDR3aa: CSANGGADEKLFF

d_gene: .
j_gene: TRBJ2-7
abundance: .
v_gene: TRBV4-1
CDR3nt: TGCGCCAGCAGTCCGGAGTCCCCCTACGAGCAGTGCTTC
CDR3aa: CASSPESPYEQCF

d_gene: .
j_gene: TRBJ2-5
abundance: few
v_gene: TRBV20-1
CDR3nt: TGCAGTGCTAGAGTGCCTAACGGGGCACGGGAGACCCAGTACTTC
CDR3aa: CSARVPNGARETQYF

d_gene: TRBD1
j_gene: TRBJ2-3
abundance: few
v_gene: TRBV9
CDR3nt: TGTGCCAGCAGCGTAACGGGACAGGTTGATACGCAGTATTTT
CDR3aa: CASSVTGQVDTQYF

d_gene: TRBD1
j_gene: TRBJ1-6
abundance: once
v_gene: TRBV2
CDR3nt: TGTGCCAGCAGTTGGGACAGGGAAAGGGCGAATTCACCCCTCCACTTT
CDR3aa: CASSWDRERANSPLHF

d_gene: TRBD1
j_gene: TRBJ2-7
abundance: few
v_gene: TRBV12-3/TRBV12-4
CDR3nt: TGTGCCAGCCACTCCGGACAGGGAGTTTCCTACGAGCAGTACTTC
CDR3aa: CASHSGQGVSYEQYF

d_gene: .
j_gene: TRBJ2-7
abundance: few
v_gene: TRBV6-5
CDR3nt: TGTGCCAGCACGCCTGCGGGGACTCGTGAGCAGTACTTC
CDR3aa: CASTPAGTREQYF

d_gene: .
j_gene: TRBJ2-5
abundance: .
v_gene: TRBV15
CDR3nt: TGTGCCACCAGCAGAGTCCAGTGGCCCAGCGGGGAGACCCAGTACTTC
CDR3aa: CATSRVQWPSGETQYF

d_gene: .
j_gene: TRBJ2-7
abundance: many
v_gene: TRBV4-1
CDR3nt: TGCGCCAGCAGCCAAGTTGGGCTCCCCGAGCAGTACTTC
CDR3aa: CASSQVGLPEQYF

d_gene: .
j_gene: TRBJ1-2
abundance: many
v_gene: TRBV29-1
CDR3nt: TGCAGCGTTGAAAGGGGGGGCTTTTCGGACTATGGCTACACCTTC
CDR3aa: CSVERGGFSDYGYTF

d_gene: .
j_gene: TRBJ2-7
abundance: .
v_gene: TRBV7-2
CDR3nt: TGTGCCAGCATCCCGGGTGGGGAGCAGTACTTC
CDR3aa: CASIPGGEQYF

d_gene: TRBD1
j_gene: TRBJ1-1
abundance: .
v_gene: TRBV9
CDR3nt: TGTGCCAGCAGCGTAGAGGGACAGGGCGAAGCTTTCTTT
CDR3aa: CASSVEGQGEAFF

d_gene: .
j_gene: TRBJ2-7
abundance: .
v_gene: TRBV7-2
CDR3nt: TGTGCCAGCAGTTTCCAACCGGGCCTAAGCTCCTACGAGCAGTACTTC
CDR3aa: CASSFQPGLSSYEQYF

d_gene: .
j_gene: TRBJ2-7
abundance: .
v_gene: TRBV7-9
CDR3nt: TGTGCCAGCAGCGGGAGCGACAGGCTTGCCTACGAGCAGTACTTC
CDR3aa: CASSGSDRLAYEQYF

d_gene: .
j_gene: TRBJ1-1
abundance: .
v_gene: TRBV25-1
CDR3nt: TGTGCCAGCAGTGACGACATCTCCCCTGAAGCTTTCTTT
CDR3aa: CASSDDISPEAFF

d_gene: TRBD1
j_gene: TRBJ2-3
abundance: .
v_gene: TRBV15
CDR3nt: TGTGCCACCAGCGCCAGGACAGGGCCTGGCACAGATACGCAGTATTTT
CDR3aa: CATSARTGPGTDTQYF

d_gene: .
j_gene: TRBJ1-1
abundance: many
v_gene: TRBV19
CDR3nt: TGTGCCAGTAGCAGGGCCCGGGGAGAGAACACTGAAGCTTTCTTT
CDR3aa: CASSRARGENTEAFF

d_gene: .
j_gene: TRBJ1-5
abundance: many
v_gene: TRBV20-1
CDR3nt: TGCAGTGCTCAAAGACAGGCTGCAGACCTCAATCAGCCCCAGCATTTT
CDR3aa: CSAQRQAADLNQPQHF

d_gene: TRBD2
j_gene: TRBJ2-2
abundance: .
v_gene: TRBV5-1
CDR3nt: TGCGCCAGCAGCGCGCGATCAGTAACTAGCGGCCCGGGGACCGGGGAGCTGTTTTTT
CDR3aa: CASSARSVTSGPGTGELFF

d_gene: .
j_gene: TRBJ2-7
abundance: .
v_gene: TRBV28
CDR3nt: TGTGTCAGCAGTCTCAGGTCCGCCTACGAGCAGTACTTC
CDR3aa: CVSSLRSAYEQYF

d_gene: .
j_gene: TRBJ1-2
abundance: many
v_gene: TRBV19
CDR3nt: TGTGCCAGTACCACTCGCGGAGTCTACACCTTC
CDR3aa: CASTTRGVYTF

d_gene: .
j_gene: TRBJ1-2
abundance: few
v_gene: TRBV27
CDR3nt: TGTGCCAGCAGTTTAAAACAGGGCGGGAACTATGGCTACACCTTC
CDR3aa: CASSLKQGGNYGYTF

d_gene: TRBD1
j_gene: TRBJ2-7
abundance: .
v_gene: TRBV7-3
CDR3nt: TGTGCCAGCAGCTTCCAACGGGACAGGGCCTACGAGCAGTACTTC
CDR3aa: CASSFQRDRAYEQYF

d_gene: TRBD2
j_gene: TRBJ2-5
abundance: .
v_gene: TRBV10-1
CDR3nt: TGCGCCAGCAGTGAGGGTCTAGCGGGGACGTCCCAAGAGACCCAGTACTTC
CDR3aa: CASSEGLAGTSQETQYF

d_gene: .
j_gene: TRBJ1-2
abundance: .
v_gene: TRBV11-2
CDR3nt: TGTGCCAGCACCATGGGGGGAAACTATGGCTACACCTTC
CDR3aa: CASTMGGNYGYTF

d_gene: .
j_gene: TRBJ2-3
abundance: .
v_gene: TRBV15
CDR3nt: TGTGCCGCCCGTAACTACCGCACAGATACGCAGTATTTT
CDR3aa: CAARNYRTDTQYF

d_gene: TRBD1
j_gene: TRBJ2-7
abundance: many
v_gene: TRBV2
CDR3nt: TGTGCCAGCAGTGCTGGACAGGGGAATGGGCAGCAGTACTTC
CDR3aa: CASSAGQGNGQQYF

d_gene: .
j_gene: TRBJ2-7
abundance: .
v_gene: TRBV25-1
CDR3nt: TGTGCCAGCTTGAGCGGCGAGCAGTACTTC
CDR3aa: CASLSGEQYF

d_gene: .
j_gene: TRBJ1-1
abundance: few
v_gene: TRBV4-2
CDR3nt: TGTGCCAGCAGCCAAGAAGGAAGTGAAGCTTTCTTT
CDR3aa: CASSQEGSEAFF